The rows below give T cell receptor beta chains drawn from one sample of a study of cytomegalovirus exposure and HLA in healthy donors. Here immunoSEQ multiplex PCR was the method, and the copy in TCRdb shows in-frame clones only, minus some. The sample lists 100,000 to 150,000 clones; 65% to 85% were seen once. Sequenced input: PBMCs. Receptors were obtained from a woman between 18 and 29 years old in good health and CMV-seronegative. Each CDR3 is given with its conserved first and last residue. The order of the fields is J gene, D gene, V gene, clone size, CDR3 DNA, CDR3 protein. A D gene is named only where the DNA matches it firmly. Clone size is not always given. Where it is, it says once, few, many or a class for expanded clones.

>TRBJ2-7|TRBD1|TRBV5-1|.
TGCGCCAGCAGGTTGGACAGGTCCTACGAGCAGTACTTC
CASRLDRSYEQYF
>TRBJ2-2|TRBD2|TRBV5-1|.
TGCGCCAGCAGCCCGACCCCATCGGCGGGAGAAAGTGGCGGGGAGCTGTTTTTT
CASSPTPSAGESGGELFF
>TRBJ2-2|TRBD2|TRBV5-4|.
TGTGCCAGCAGCCAGGGACTAGCGGGAGGGCCGACCGGGGAGCTGTTTTTT
CASSQGLAGGPTGELFF
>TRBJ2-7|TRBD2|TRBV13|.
TGTGCCAGCAGCTCTTCTAGCGGGACCTACGAGCAGTACTTC
CASSSSSGTYEQYF
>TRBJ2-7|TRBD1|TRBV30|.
TGTGCCTGGAGTCCCGGGACAGGGGCGGCTCGGGAGCAGTACTTC
CAWSPGTGAAREQYF
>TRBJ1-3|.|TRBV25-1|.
TGTGCCAGCAGCCTGCAGGGAGGTGGAAACACCATATATTTT
CASSLQGGGNTIYF
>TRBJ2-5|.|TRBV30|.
TGTGCCTGGAGTCTTGGGGCCCGGGAGACCCAGTACTTC
CAWSLGARETQYF
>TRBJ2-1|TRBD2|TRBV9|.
TGTGCCAGCGCGGCGCCGACTAGCGGGGGCAATGGTCGGCAGTTCTTC
CASAAPTSGGNGRQFF
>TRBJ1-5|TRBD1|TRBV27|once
TGTGCCAGCAGTTTTCAACCCCAAGGACAGGGCGTTATGACCCAGCATTTT
CASSFQPQGQGVMTQHF
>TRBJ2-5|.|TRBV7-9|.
TGTGCCAGCAGCTCTCGCTTAGGAGTCCAAGAGACCCAGTACTTC
CASSSRLGVQETQYF
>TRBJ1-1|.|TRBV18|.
TGTGCCAGCTCTACGACACAGAACACTGAAGCTTTCTTT
CASSTTQNTEAFF
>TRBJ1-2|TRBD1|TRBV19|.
TGTGCCAGTAGCCCATCGGGACAGAACTATGGCTACACCTTC
CASSPSGQNYGYTF
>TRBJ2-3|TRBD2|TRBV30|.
TGTGCCTGGGCGGGACTGGGGGGGTCGACAGATACGCAGTATTTT
CAWAGLGGSTDTQYF
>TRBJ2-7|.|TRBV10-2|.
TGCGCCAGCAGTGAGGGCTTACGTTCCTACGAGCAGTACTTC
CASSEGLRSYEQYF
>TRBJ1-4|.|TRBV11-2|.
TGTGCCAGCAGCTTTAACTCCTTGGTGGAAAAACTGTTTTTT
CASSFNSLVEKLFF
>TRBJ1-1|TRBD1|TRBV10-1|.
TGCGCCAGCAGTGAACAGGGGGAGAACACTGAAGCTTTCTTT
CASSEQGENTEAFF
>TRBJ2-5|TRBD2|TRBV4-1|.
TGCGCCAGCAGCCAAACCTACGATCCCGGGACTAGCGGGTCCCAGTACTTC
CASSQTYDPGTSGSQYF
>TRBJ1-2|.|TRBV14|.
TGTGCCAGCAGCCCTACAGTTGAAAATGGCTACACCTTC
CASSPTVENGYTF
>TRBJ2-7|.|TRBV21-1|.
TGTGCCAGCAGCATTGTTCTGCGGGAGCAGTACTTC
CASSIVLREQYF
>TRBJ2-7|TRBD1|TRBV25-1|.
TGTGCCAGCGCCGGCCGGCAGGGGGCCAACGAGCAGTACTTC
CASAGRQGANEQYF
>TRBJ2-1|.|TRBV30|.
TGTGCCTGGACACGGGGAGCGGCCTCCTACAATGAGCAGTTCTTC
CAWTRGAASYNEQFF
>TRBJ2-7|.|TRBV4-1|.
TGCGCCAGCAGCCACCAGAAGCAGGACTACGAGCAGTACTTC
CASSHQKQDYEQYF
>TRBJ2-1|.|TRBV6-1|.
TGTGCCAGCAGCACTAGCTGGGTCAATGAGCAGTTCTTC
CASSTSWVNEQFF
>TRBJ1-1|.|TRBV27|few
TGTGCCAGCGGCAGGGTGAACACTGAAGCTTTCTTT
CASGRVNTEAFF
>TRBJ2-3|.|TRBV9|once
TGTGCCAGCAGCGTAGAAGGCCGGCCGCGGGATACGCAGTATTTT
CASSVEGRPRDTQYF
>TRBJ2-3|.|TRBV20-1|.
TGCAGTGCTCGTTCAGCGGATACGCAGTATTTT
CSARSADTQYF
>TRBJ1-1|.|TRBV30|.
TGTGCCTGGAGCCAGGGAGGGAAAACTGAAGCTTTCTTT
CAWSQGGKTEAFF
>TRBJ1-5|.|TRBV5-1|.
TGCGCCAGCAGCTTGTCCCCAAATCAGCCCCAGCATTTT
CASSLSPNQPQHF
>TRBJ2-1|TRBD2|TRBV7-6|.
TGTGCCAGCAGCCTAGCGGGAGGGCCTGTCAATGAGCAGTTCTTC
CASSLAGGPVNEQFF
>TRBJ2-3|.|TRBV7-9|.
TGTGCCAGCAGCCCTCGGACTCGCACAGATACGCAGTATTTT
CASSPRTRTDTQYF
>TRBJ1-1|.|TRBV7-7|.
TGTGCCAGCAGTCAGCGGGTGAGCACTGAAGCTTTCTTT
CASSQRVSTEAFF
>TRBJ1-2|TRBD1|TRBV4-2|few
TGTGCCAGCAGCCAAGATGTTGCGGACAGGGTCGGCTACACCTTC
CASSQDVADRVGYTF
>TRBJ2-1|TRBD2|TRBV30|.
TGTGCCTGGACGAGCGGGAGGGCTGGTAATGAGCAGTTCTTC
CAWTSGRAGNEQFF
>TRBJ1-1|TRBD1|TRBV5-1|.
TGCGCCACGCGGGGACAGGCAAACACTGAAGCTTTCTTT
CATRGQANTEAFF
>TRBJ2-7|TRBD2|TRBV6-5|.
TGTGCCAGCAGTCCCCGGGGTAGCGGGGCCTACGAGCAGTACTTC
CASSPRGSGAYEQYF
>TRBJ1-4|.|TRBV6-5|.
TGTGCCAGCAGTCCCAGGGAAACTAATGAAAAACTGTTTTTT
CASSPRETNEKLFF
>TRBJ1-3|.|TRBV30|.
TGTGCCTGGGCGAACTCTGGAAACACCATATATTTT
CAWANSGNTIYF
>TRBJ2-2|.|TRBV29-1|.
TGCAGCCTTCGGGGTGGAGGGGCGGGTACCGGGGAGCTGTTTTTT
CSLRGGGAGTGELFF
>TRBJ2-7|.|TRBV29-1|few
TGCAGCGTTGAGGAGCCAGGGACAACCTACGAGCAGTACTTC
CSVEEPGTTYEQYF
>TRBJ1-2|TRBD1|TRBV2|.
TGTGCCAGCAGTTCCAGACAGGGCTATGGCTACACCTTC
CASSSRQGYGYTF
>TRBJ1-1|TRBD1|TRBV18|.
TGTGCCAGCTCGCCGGGACAGGGGAACACTGAAGCTTTCTTT
CASSPGQGNTEAFF
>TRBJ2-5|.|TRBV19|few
TGTGCCAGTACCAATGGAGGCCAAGAGACCCAGTACTTC
CASTNGGQETQYF
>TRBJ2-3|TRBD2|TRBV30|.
TGTGCCTGGAGTTCGGGACTAGCAGATACGCAGTATTTT
CAWSSGLADTQYF